The rows below give T cell receptor beta chains drawn from one sample of a study of molecular identifiers for immune sequencing clone quantification. TCRdb used MiXCR to reprocess the PCR reads, holding one entry per CDR3 protein. The top ten hold 1.5% to 2% of the sample, which has under 65,000 distinct CDR3 sequences, 20% to 25% seen once. The source material was naive CD8+ T cells from blood, with Jurkat cell RNA spiked in. These receptors were collected from a human donor in good health. Some libraries in this study had Jurkat cell RNA spiked in. Both conserved end residues are part of each CDR3. D genes are given only for firm matches. The size field is filled for only some rows; it gives once, few, many or a size class.

J | D | V | size | DNA | CDR3
TRBJ2-4 | - | TRBV11-2 | many | TGTGCCAGCAGCTTAGTACAGGGTGGCGCCAAAAACATTCAGTACTTC | CASSLVQGGAKNIQYF
TRBJ2-7 | - | TRBV28 | - | TGTGCCAGCAGTTTTCCGTTGACTTACTACGAGCAGTACTTC | CASSFPLTYYEQYF
TRBJ2-5 | - | TRBV4-1 | - | TGCGCCAGCAGCCAAGAACCGCGACTCCAAGAGAGCCAGTACTTC | CASSQEPRLQESQYF
TRBJ1-5 | - | TRBV28 | many | TGTGCCAGCGGTAGGTGGGACGATCAGCCCCAGCATTTT | CASGRWDDQPQHF
TRBJ2-3 | - | TRBV27 | few | TGTGCCAGCAGTTTATCGTCGGACGACACAGATACGCAGTATTTT | CASSLSSDDTDTQYF
TRBJ2-3 | TRBD2 | TRBV20-1 | many | TGCAGTGCTAGAGATTTACTGCGGGGGGCCACAGATACGCAGTATTTT | CSARDLLRGATDTQYF
TRBJ2-7 | TRBD1 | TRBV5-1 | once | TGCGCCAGCAGCCCGGGACAGACCTCCGCGCAGTACTTC | CASSPGQTSAQYF
TRBJ2-3 | - | TRBV28 | many | TGTGCCAGCAGTTTCGGCCCAGATACGCAGTATTTT | CASSFGPDTQYF
TRBJ2-3 | - | TRBV27 | - | TGTGCCAGCAGTTTACAAAGGGTGCAGGGACCAGATACGCAGTATTTT | CASSLQRVQGPDTQYF
TRBJ1-1 | - | TRBV10-3 | - | TGTGCCATCAGACCGGGACAAGCAATGAACACTGAAGCTTTCTTT | CAIRPGQAMNTEAFF
TRBJ2-5 | - | TRBV20-1 | many | TGCAGTGCTAGAGATGGCTCCTCACCACCCTGGACGGGGGCCCAGTACTTC | CSARDGSSPPWTGAQYF
TRBJ2-7 | - | TRBV5-5 | many | TGTGCCAGCAGCTTGGCTGGAGGGGAAGTCTACGAGCAGTACTTC | CASSLAGGEVYEQYF
TRBJ2-5 | - | TRBV12-3/TRBV12-4 | - | TGTGCCAGCAGTCCCTGGGGGTCCCAAGAGACCCAGTACTTC | CASSPWGSQETQYF
TRBJ2-5 | - | TRBV1 | - | TGCACCAGCAGCCACGAACGTGGCGGGGAAGCGCCCCAGTACTTC | CTSSHERGGEAPQYF
TRBJ2-7 | TRBD1 | TRBV25-1 | many | TGTGCCAGCCAGGGGGTCTACGAGCAGTACTTC | CASQGVYEQYF
TRBJ2-1 | TRBD2 | TRBV29-1 | - | TGCAGCGTTGGTCAGCGGGAGCCGTCCAACAATGAGCAGTTCTTC | CSVGQREPSNNEQFF
TRBJ2-1 | - | TRBV14 | - | TGTGCCAGCAGCCAAGGGTTGAGCTCCTACAATGAGCAGTTCTTC | CASSQGLSSYNEQFF
TRBJ2-6 | - | TRBV4-1 | - | TGCGCCAGCAGCCAAGAGGGCATCTTTCTAGAGAGCTCTGAGGCCAACGTCCTGACTTTC | CASSQEGIFLESSEANVLTF
TRBJ1-5 | - | TRBV19 | many | TGTGCCAGTAGTATAACAGAATATAGCAATCAGCCCCAGCATTTT | CASSITEYSNQPQHF
TRBJ2-7 | - | TRBV7-2 | many | TGTGCCAGCAGCCTTTACTACGAGCAGTACTTC | CASSLYYEQYF
TRBJ2-1 | - | TRBV28 | many | TGTGCCAGCAGGCCGACACTGCAATCCTACAATGAGCAGTTCTTC | CASRPTLQSYNEQFF
TRBJ2-3 | - | TRBV7-2 | many | TGTGCCAGCAGCTCACGACAGGCTGGCACAGATACGCAGTATTTT | CASSSRQAGTDTQYF
TRBJ2-5 | TRBD2 | TRBV28 | many | TGTGCCAGCAGCGGGACTAGCGGGAGAGAGACCCAGTACTTC | CASSGTSGRETQYF
TRBJ1-5 | - | TRBV27 | - | TGTGCCAGCAGTTTAAAGCCGGCAAATCAGCCCCAGCATTTT | CASSLKPANQPQHF
TRBJ2-3 | TRBD2 | TRBV4-1 | - | TGCGCCCGCCGCCAAAGATCCTTCGGGGGGTTGCTCCAACACACAGATACGCAGTATTTT | CARRQRSFGGLLQHTDTQYF
TRBJ2-7 | - | TRBV4-2 | many | TGTGCCAGCAGCCAAGGAGACACCAGCTACGAGCAGTACTTC | CASSQGDTSYEQYF
TRBJ2-7 | - | TRBV6-2/TRBV6-3 | - | TGTGCCAGCAGTTACTCGATTAGTGAACAGCAGATCTACGAGCAGTACTTC | CASSYSISEQQIYEQYF
TRBJ2-7 | TRBD2 | TRBV6-1 | many | TGTGCCACGGCGGGAGGGTCCTCCTACGAGCAGTACTTC | CATAGGSSYEQYF
TRBJ2-7 | TRBD1 | TRBV29-1 | - | TGCAGCGCTTGGACAGGGGAAAGCTACGAGCAGTCCTTC | CSAWTGESYEQSF
TRBJ1-1 | - | TRBV11-2 | few | TGTGCCAGCAGCTTTAAACAGGGAACACTAATGAACACTGAAGCTTTCTTT | CASSFKQGTLMNTEAFF
TRBJ2-3 | - | TRBV28 | many | TGTGCCAGCAGCAGCGGGAGCACAGATACGCAGTATTTT | CASSSGSTDTQYF
TRBJ2-5 | TRBD2 | TRBV12-5 | - | TGTGCTAGTGGTCCCGAGGGACTAGCGGGAGAGACCCAGTACTTC | CASGPEGLAGETQYF
TRBJ2-7 | - | TRBV29-1 | many | TGCAGCGTTTTAGAGGGTAGCGGTTCGGCCGAGCAGTACTTC | CSVLEGSGSAEQYF
TRBJ1-6 | - | TRBV9 | many | TGTGCCAGCAGCCAGACAGAAAGCTCCTATAATTCACCCCTCCACTTT | CASSQTESSYNSPLHF
TRBJ2-7 | - | TRBV7-9 | many | TGTGCCAGCAGCCCGGTGATGCTCTACGAGCAGTACTTC | CASSPVMLYEQYF
TRBJ1-1 | - | TRBV29-1 | - | TGCAGCGTTAATGTTTTGGTTGCAAAAACAAACACTGAAGCTTTCTTT | CSVNVLVAKTNTEAFF
TRBJ2-4 | - | TRBV6-4 | - | TGTGCCAGCATGGGAGGGGGGCAAGGTGCCAAAAACATTCAGTACTTC | CASMGGGQGAKNIQYF
TRBJ2-5 | TRBD2 | TRBV6-5 | few | TGTGCCAGCAGTTATGGTAGCGGGGGGATCGAAGAGACCCAGTACTTC | CASSYGSGGIEETQYF
TRBJ2-3 | TRBD2 | TRBV4-2 | many | TGTGCCAGCAGCCAAGAACGACTAGCGAGCACAGATACGCAGTATTTT | CASSQERLASTDTQYF
TRBJ1-4 | - | TRBV13 | many | TGTGCCAGCAGCCGCGGGGGACGAGATAATGAAAAACTGTTTTTT | CASSRGGRDNEKLFF
TRBJ2-7 | - | TRBV28 | - | TGTGCCAGCAGTCAACTGGGGGACGAGCAGTACTTC | CASSQLGDEQYF
TRBJ2-1 | - | TRBV5-6 | many | TGTGCCAGCAGCTTGTGGCCTTACAATGAGCAGTTCTTC | CASSLWPYNEQFF
TRBJ2-3 | - | TRBV27 | few | TGTGCCAGCAGTTTAACGGGGGGCTTCACAGATACGCAGTATTTT | CASSLTGGFTDTQYF
TRBJ2-3 | - | TRBV7-9 | many | TGTGCCAGCAGTTCACCCGGTACAGATACGCAGTATTTT | CASSSPGTDTQYF
TRBJ2-3 | - | TRBV28 | many | TGTGCCAGCAGTTTTCCAGGGACGACGGATACGCAGTATTTT | CASSFPGTTDTQYF
TRBJ2-3 | TRBD2 | TRBV29-1 | many | TGCAGCGTTGAAGGGGGACTAGCGGGAGCAGATACGCAGTATTTT | CSVEGGLAGADTQYF
TRBJ1-6 | TRBD1 | TRBV12-3/TRBV12-4 | many | TGTGCCAGCAGTCCAGGGACAGGGGGCGCGTTCTATAATTCACCCCTCCACTTT | CASSPGTGGAFYNSPLHF
TRBJ2-3 | - | TRBV7-6 | many | TGTGCCAGCAGCTTTGGGGGAGCTCGTGATACGCAGTATTTT | CASSFGGARDTQYF
TRBJ2-3 | TRBD2 | TRBV12-3/TRBV12-4 | many | TGTGCCAGCAGTCTCTGGACTAGCGGGGGATACACAGATACGCAGTATTTT | CASSLWTSGGYTDTQYF
TRBJ2-5 | - | TRBV7-2 | many | TGTGCCAGCAGCTTGGCAGCCCAAGAGACCCAGTACTTC | CASSLAAQETQYF
TRBJ2-7 | - | TRBV4-3 | many | TGCGCCAGCAGCCAAGTTTTCCCAGGGGCCTACGAGCAGTACTTC | CASSQVFPGAYEQYF
TRBJ1-2 | - | TRBV19 | many | TGTGCCAGTAGTATTGCCTCACGCAGTTCTAACTATGGCTACACCTTC | CASSIASRSSNYGYTF
TRBJ2-7 | TRBD1 | TRBV7-9 | many | TGTGCCAGCAGGACAGGGGCCTCGTCCTACGAGCAGTACTTC | CASRTGASSYEQYF
TRBJ2-3 | TRBD2 | TRBV10-3 | few | TGTGCCATCAGGGAGAGCCTGGGGGGGGTAAGCACAGATACGCAGTATTTT | CAIRESLGGVSTDTQYF
TRBJ1-5 | - | TRBV5-6 | many | TGTGCCAGCAGCTTGTCGTATTGGGGTGGCAATCAGCCCCAGCATTTT | CASSLSYWGGNQPQHF
TRBJ2-2 | TRBD2 | TRBV7-9 | - | TGTGCCAGCAGCTTGATTACTAGCGCCGGGGAGCTGTTTTTT | CASSLITSAGELFF
TRBJ2-6 | TRBD2 | TRBV7-9 | few | TGTGCCAGCAGCCGACCTAGCGGGTCCGGGGCCAACGTCCTGACTTTC | CASSRPSGSGANVLTF
TRBJ2-7 | - | TRBV7-6 | many | TGTGCCAGCAGCTCTCTTAGCGGCTACGAGCAGTACTTC | CASSSLSGYEQYF
TRBJ2-1 | - | TRBV3-1 | few | TGTGCCAGCAGCCAAGATGTCGATATGGCTAGCCGCAATGAGCAGTTCTTC | CASSQDVDMASRNEQFF
TRBJ2-2 | TRBD2 | TRBV9 | many | TGTGCCAGCAGCGAACTAGCGGGAGATAGCGGGGAGCTGTTTTTT | CASSELAGDSGELFF